Below, one TCR beta chain is given with its context. Germline V gives CDR1 KGHDR, CDR2 SFDVKD. The V and J ends lost 3 bases and 1 base, in that order; junction bases with no gene match: 3. The CDR3 contains 17 residues. A second PCR of 7 to 11 cycles used a sample-barcoded 5' primer and a J-beta primer mix. Via MiXCR, TCRdb re-called the 5' RACE reads, giving one row per CDR3 protein. The sample includes some 1.5 million distinct CDR3 sequences, roughly 27% of them seen just once. These data come from a study of blood T cells in healthy people across ages. Individuals who donated were healthy Caucasians from Russia aged about 6 to 100. Investigators took around 11 milliliters of peripheral blood from every donor.

This TCR was recovered from a woman in her twenties or thirties in good health. Sequenced: blood. The chain recombines TRBV24-1 with TRBJ2-3; 13 bases agree with TRBD2. The CDR3 DNA sequence: TGTGCCACCAGTGATCCGGGGACTAGCGGGGGCACAGATACGCAGTATTTT. As protein: CATSDPGTSGGTDTQYF.